Below, one TCR beta chain is given with its context. This entry is derived from a study of control samples from healthy donors and cancer patients. The CDR3 sequence is 15 residues long. Germline V CDR1 and CDR2: SGHAT, FQNNGV. After removal of 4 bases from V and 6 bases from J, the junction contained 6 bases not matched to a gene. Sequenced by immunoSEQ multiplex PCR; TCRdb stores in-frame clones only, minus some. The table shows 160,000 or so clones, with nearly 96% occurring only once. Source material: blood. This receptor was taken from a woman aged 25 to 45 in good health. This chain connects TRBV11-2 to TRBJ1-6; TRBD1 matches at 7 bases. The CDR3 region has the DNA TGTGCCAGCAGCTCCCCGGGACAGCTTAATTCACCCCTCCACTTT. Translated: CASSSPGQLNSPLHF.